This record looks at one TCR beta chain sequence and its context. What this receptor recognizes is not known. No clone much larger than this one lies a single base away; base qualities are absent. The data were taken from a study of cytomegalovirus exposure and HLA in healthy donors (TCRdb year 2017). At the level of the whole study: An earlier analysis of 587 of the donors reported roughly 300 Gb of sequence data and around 120 million unique TCR beta sequences obtained from around 170 million T cells. Roughly 300 gigabases of sequencing data and tens of millions of unique TCR sequences were included in an early release covering about 600 HLA-typed donors. Of the approximately 400 genotyped donors, more than 75% were placed in the genetic ancestry cluster associated with self-reported Caucasian donors. The study aimed to test whether cataloging public T cell receptors could reveal signatures of past pathogen exposure. The T cell repertoires of roughly 660 subjects were profiled by immunosequencing and related to cytomegalovirus serostatus. In addition to the first cohort of around 670 subjects, a separate validation cohort of over 90 different subjects was used. The study combined high-throughput TCR immunosequencing, statistical association of individual TCRs with disease status, and machine learning to predict cytomegalovirus infection status. To study patterns of TCR occurrence, a later analysis re-analyzed previously published TCR beta repertoires from 600 to 750 donors and added high-resolution HLA genotyping. Rather than using new phenotypic data, the later analysis identified candidate immune exposures from TCR beta sequences and from how often those sequences occurred across donors. To decide whether each TCR beta V gene segment behaved as functional or pseudogenic, an earlier analysis of some 570 of the donors relied on high-throughput TCR beta sequencing. Alongside the repertoire data, information on donor age, sex, ethnicity and CMV serostatus was compiled. Genome-wide SNP genotypes for about 55% of the roughly 670 donors were used in a later genetic analysis, which treated that subset as a discovery cohort. All discovery cohort repertoires had been generated using a single sequencing platform. HLA typing included class I and class II loci at four-digit resolution. Typing coverage differed by locus: A, B, C, DRB1 and DQB1 were typed in about 629-640 donors, DQA1 in 522, DPA1 in 600 to 610, and DPB1 in 450 to 490. Four to six DR-DQ haplotypes were handled as single units for association and clustering because linkage in the cohort was strong. Across under 500 genotyped donors of the cohort, an average of approximately 240,000 unique TCR beta nucleotide sequences per donor were sequenced, and roughly 20% of those sequences were non-productive. The paper's findings and limits, for the study overall: A further reported finding was that TCR beta sequences accurately predicted the HLA-A and HLA-B alleles for most subjects in the first cohort. The presence/absence analyses assumed that sequencing depth was roughly uniform across donors, and that assumption may not be true. For the cohort, immune exposure information was limited to CMV serostatus. Strong co-occurrence of HLA alleles, especially DR and DQ, made assigning TCR associations to individual alleles difficult. Most TCR sequences were observed very rarely across donors, whereas some public TCRs were present in many individuals. In a later analysis, TCR association rates were found to vary across HLA loci, with the most associated TCRs seen for DRB1 alleles and the fewest for HLA-C alleles. The classifier was reported to diagnose cytomegalovirus status with high specificity and sensitivity in both the original cohort and the validation cohort. The earlier analysis of around 600 of the donors excluded roughly 17 rarely observed V segments, including chromosome 9 orphons, because counts were too low. A later analysis reported that several top co-occurrence clusters appeared linked to parvovirus B19, influenza, CMV and Epstein-Barr virus. A cluster of highly shared sequence variants was judged likely to represent a technical artifact of the sequencing pipeline. Compared with equally common non-associated chains, HLA-associated TCR beta chains in a later analysis were more clonally expanded and had lower generation probabilities. Correlated functional status among segregating V segments might be attributable to linkage disequilibrium, but an unknown experimental factor could not be ruled out. A total of about 150 TCR beta chains were listed by the study as associated with cytomegalovirus. In this cohort, only TCR beta chains were sequenced, and detectable features were limited by the absence of alpha or paired-chain data. Some IMGT-functional V segments, including TRBV6-2 and TRBV6-3, could not be told apart with the 87-base-pair reads, so those segments were excluded. Compared with the roughly 670-donor mean, donors in an Asian-associated ancestry cluster had fewer N-insertions in productive TCRs, according to a later genetic analysis. Because some donors lacked HLA typing at each locus, the association tests relied only on the typed subset. A later analysis found that most CMV-associated TCR beta chains appeared HLA-restricted, with HLA associations seemingly driven largely by CMV exposure. The authors suggested that the approach could potentially be generalized to other disease states and immunological phenotypes. A few of the identified cytomegalovirus-associated TCR beta chains were confirmed in vitro to be specific for cytomegalovirus antigens. At a false discovery rate of 0.05, a later analysis linked about 16,000 TCR beta sequences to specific HLA alleles. An earlier analysis of approximately 590 of the donors showed that most TCR beta V segments appeared in productive rearrangements either about 90% or about 30% of the time, which broadly matched IMGT annotations. A later genetic analysis associated a missense DCLRE1C variant with V-gene and J-gene trimming of TCR beta chains, and an independent cohort replicated the association.

In total, about 650 healthy bone marrow donors made up the cohort. At the time of sampling, all cohort members were nominally healthy, though unrecorded immune exposures were likely present. The donor tested CMV seropositive and was one of the 289 seropositive cohort members. Each donor provided a peripheral blood sample, and peripheral blood mononuclear cells were used for TCR beta sequencing. The Qiagen DNeasy Blood Extraction Kit was used to extract genomic DNA from the blood cell samples. The library was built by means of the immunoSEQ multiplex PCR assay. For the multiplex PCR, a mixture combining 60 forward primers for TCR Vbeta segments and 13 reverse primers for TCR Jbeta segments was used. Amplification of the CDR3 region of rearranged TCR beta genes was performed with a multiplex PCR assay on genomic DNA. Amplified TCR beta libraries were sequenced as 87-base-pair reads on the Illumina HiSeq System. The published analysis was carried out like this. A later analysis counted tens of millions of unique TCR beta chains across the 550 to 800 repertoires, and some 12 million of these chains were shared by at least two donors. Raw reads were error-corrected and collapsed into unique sequences with a nearest-neighbor algorithm that merged closely related sequences to remove PCR and sequencing errors. To assign V, D and J gene segments, CDR3 sequences were aligned to IMGT reference sequences. For a sequence to be retained, at least a six-nucleotide match to both a V gene segment and a J gene segment was required. A rearrangement counted as productive if the CDR3 had no stop codons and remained in frame with V and J, and every other rearrangement counted as non-productive. Following IMGT convention, CDR3 was defined as the stretch from the second conserved V-encoded cysteine to the conserved J-encoded phenylalanine. Sequences without an unambiguous match to a single V gene segment were excluded from the earlier analysis of a few hundred of the donors. An earlier analysis of almost 600 of the donors classified V segments as functional when productive rearrangements were above 56.7% and as segregating when the standard deviation between donors was above 5%. To diagnose cytomegalovirus status from the catalog of TCR beta chain sequences, a statistical classification framework was built. In a later analysis, V and J genes were assigned by comparing TCR nucleotide sequences against IMGT/GENE-DB human TR gene sequences. Using the TCRdist pipeline, a later analysis assigned CDR3 sequences along with most-parsimonious VDJ recombination scenarios. In a later analysis, every TCR beta chain was defined by the combination of its CDR3 amino acid sequence and its V-gene family, and reads without a unique V-gene family were dropped. In a later analysis, approximately 640 highly shared, low-generation-probability nucleotide sequences were removed to address suspected cross-contamination and a sequencing artifact. For each public chain, a later analysis derived a clonal expansion index from normalized ranks of inferred template counts within each repertoire. Generation probabilities in a later analysis came from a VDJ recombination model fitted to out-of-frame rearrangements, and those results were checked against IGoR. Hypergeometric tests were used in a later analysis to score TCR-TCR, TCR-HLA and TCR-CMV co-occurrence, with a repertoire-size bias correction applied to the TCR pairs. A later analysis estimated false discovery rates by permuting HLA or CMV assignments 20 times. In a later analysis, co-occurring TCRs were grouped using DBSCAN, and TCRdist sequence similarity was added for clustering within HLA-allele-positive subsets. Repertoires with fewer than 30,000 or more than 120,000 public chains, plus five repertoires with anomalous nucleotide sharing, were excluded from co-occurrence clustering. The immuneACCESS repertoire file appears here via TCRdb, limited to in-frame rearrangements. These files lack a portion of the clones; in checked studies, under half of the deficit traces to unresolved V genes, and the cause of the others is not known. V, J and clone size are taken as reported in that table, and D and trimming were inferred from the DNA itself. The sample table records approximately 94,000 clones; more than 75% of these occur just once. The leading ten clones occupy approximately 5.3% of the sample.

The CDR3 sequence holds 14 residues, the cysteine and phenylalanine included. Only the CDR3 DNA stays, 42 bases, in frame from base 1. As encoded in the germline V gene, CDR1 is SGHRS while CDR2 is YFSETQ. Cut back by 0 bases and 5 bases, the V and J ends lie 8 bases apart. Sequencing used PBMCs. Rearrangement joined TRBV5-1 to TRBJ1-4, and perhaps TRBD1 as D gene, on 5 matching bases. The clonotype originates from a man under 40 in good health and CMV-seropositive. At the DNA level, the sequence is TGCGCCAGCAGCTTGGCAGGGCGGAATGAAAAACTGTTTTTT. It is translated as CASSLAGRNEKLFF.